The source of this T cell receptor (beta chain) is a study of blood T cell repertoires in COVID-19. Study summary: COVID-19 samples collected from the United States, Italy and Spain covered acute and convalescent phases. Sources were T cells, B-cell-depleted T cells, or PBMCs; the material itself was cDNA or gDNA.

Per the study methods: Estimates of nucleated cell counts were drawn from the amplification of reference gene primers. TCRdb keeps only in-frame clones here, not all; method: immunoSEQ multiplex PCR. V and J calls and clone size are copied from that table; D and trimming were computed from the DNA. This table has roughly 220,000 clones, around 80% appearing once. Looked up from germline, CDR1 is KGHSH and CDR2 is LQKENI. V lost 3 bases to trimming and J lost 12 bases, with 15 bases between them. The CDR3 is 13 residues long. Sequencing input: peripheral blood. The sequence was collected from a man aged 30 to 45 with active or convalescent COVID-19. The V gene is TRBV18, the J gene TRBJ2-1; D is possibly TRBD2 (6 bases). CDR3 region: CASSPLKEEGQFF. Here the CDR3 DNA reads TGTGCCAGCTCACCTTTAAAGGAGGAGGGGCAGTTCTTC.